This T cell receptor (beta chain) appears in the sequencing data of a study of cytotoxic CD8 clonotypes in ibrutinib-treated CLL. Whole-study context: After a median of 68 months, roughly 15 patients stayed remitted and approximately 12 progressed; responses had been partial in around 24 and complete in 2.

Here immunoSEQ multiplex PCR was the method, and the copy in TCRdb shows in-frame clones only, minus some. Of 190,000 or so clones detected, approximately 72% appear once; the ten largest clones hold roughly 13%. A note on this clone: What it recognizes is unknown.

General study results and limits: Stable or contracted on treatment, public clonotypes were also uncommon.

The germline V gene encodes CDR1 LNHDA and CDR2 SQIVND (reference sequence). CDR3 length: 21 amino acids. V lost 5 bases, J lost 3 bases, and 32 bases lay in between. The material sequenced was PBMCs, taken after 24 months of ibrutinib treatment. The chain employs TRBV19 and TRBJ2-1; a possible D gene is TRBD1 (7 bases). The clonotype was recovered from a human donor with chronic lymphocytic leukemia. CDR3 in amino acids: CASSRDSRAGLYRYYYNEQFF. The CDR3 DNA reads as TGTGCCAGTAGTCGGGACAGTAGGGCCGGACTATACCGATATTACTACAATGAGCAGTTCTTC.